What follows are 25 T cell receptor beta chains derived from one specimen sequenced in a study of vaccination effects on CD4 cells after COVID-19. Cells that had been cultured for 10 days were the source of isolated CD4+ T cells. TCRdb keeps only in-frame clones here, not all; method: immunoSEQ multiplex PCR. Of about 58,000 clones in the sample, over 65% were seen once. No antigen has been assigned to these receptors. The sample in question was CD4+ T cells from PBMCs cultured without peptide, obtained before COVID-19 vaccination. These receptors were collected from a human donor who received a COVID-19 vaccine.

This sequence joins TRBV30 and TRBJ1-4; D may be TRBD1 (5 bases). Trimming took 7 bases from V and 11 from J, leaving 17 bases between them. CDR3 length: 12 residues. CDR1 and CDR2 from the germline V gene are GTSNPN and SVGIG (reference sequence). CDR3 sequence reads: CASSLGRDKLFF. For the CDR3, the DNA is TGTGCCTCCTCCCTGGGCCGGGACAAACTGTTTTTT. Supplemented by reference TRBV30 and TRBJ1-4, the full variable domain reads SQTIHQWPATLVQPVGSPLSLECTVEGTSNPNLYWYRQAAGRGLQLLFYSVGIGQISSEVPQNLSASRPQDRQFILSSKKLLLSDSGFYLCASSLGRDKLFFGSGTQLSVL.

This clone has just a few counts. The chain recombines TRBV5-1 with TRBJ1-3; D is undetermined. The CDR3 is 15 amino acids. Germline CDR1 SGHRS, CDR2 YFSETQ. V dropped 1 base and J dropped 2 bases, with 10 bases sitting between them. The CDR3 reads CASSLSGPPGNTIYF. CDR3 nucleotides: TGCGCCAGCAGCTTGAGTGGGCCACCTGGAAACACCATATATTTT.

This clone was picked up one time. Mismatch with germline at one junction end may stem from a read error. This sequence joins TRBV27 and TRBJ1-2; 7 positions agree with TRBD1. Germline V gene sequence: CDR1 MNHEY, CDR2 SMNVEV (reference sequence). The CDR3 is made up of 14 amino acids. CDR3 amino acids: CASSWRGQGGGCTF. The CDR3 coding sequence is TGTGCCAGCAGTTGGCGGGGGCAGGGAGGGGGCTGCACCTTC.

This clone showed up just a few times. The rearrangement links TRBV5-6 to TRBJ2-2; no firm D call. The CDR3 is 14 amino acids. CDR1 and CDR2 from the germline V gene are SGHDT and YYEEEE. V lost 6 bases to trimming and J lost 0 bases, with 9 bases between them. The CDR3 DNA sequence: TGTGCCAGCAACGGGCTCCCGAACACCGGGGAGCTGTTTTTT. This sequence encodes CASNGLPNTGELFF.

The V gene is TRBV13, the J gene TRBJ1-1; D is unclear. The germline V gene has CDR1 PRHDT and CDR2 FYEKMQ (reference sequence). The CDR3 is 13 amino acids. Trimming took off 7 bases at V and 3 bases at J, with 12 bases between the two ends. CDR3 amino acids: CASMVSTHTEAFF. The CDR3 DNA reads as TGTGCCAGCATGGTCAGCACCCACACTGAAGCTTTCTTT.

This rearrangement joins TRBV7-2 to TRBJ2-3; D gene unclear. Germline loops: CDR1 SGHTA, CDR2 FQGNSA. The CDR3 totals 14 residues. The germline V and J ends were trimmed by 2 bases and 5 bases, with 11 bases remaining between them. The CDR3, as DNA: TGTGCCAGCAGCTTATCCCCAGGTCTAGATACGCAGTATTTT. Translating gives CASSLSPGLDTQYF. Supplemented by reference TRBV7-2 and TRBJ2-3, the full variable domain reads GAGVSQSPSNKVTEKGKDVELRCDPISGHTALYWYRQSLGQGLEFLIYFQGNSAPDKSGLPSDRFSAERTGGSVSTLTIQRTQQEDSAVYLCASSLSPGLDTQYFGPGTRLTVL.

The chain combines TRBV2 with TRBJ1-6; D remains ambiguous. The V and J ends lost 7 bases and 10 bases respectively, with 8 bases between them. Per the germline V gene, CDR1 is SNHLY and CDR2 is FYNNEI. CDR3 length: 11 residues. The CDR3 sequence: CASTFNSPLHF. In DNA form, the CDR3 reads TGTGCCAGCACATTTAACTCACCCCTCCACTTT.

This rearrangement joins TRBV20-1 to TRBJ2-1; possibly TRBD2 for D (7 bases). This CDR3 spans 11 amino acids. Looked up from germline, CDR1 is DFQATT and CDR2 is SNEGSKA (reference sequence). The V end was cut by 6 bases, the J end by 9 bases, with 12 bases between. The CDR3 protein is CSARGGGEQFF. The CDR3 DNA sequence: TGCAGTGCCCGGGGAGGGGGTGAGCAGTTCTTC.

The CDR3 sequence: CASSRDRENSPLHF. The CDR3, as DNA: TGTGCCAGCAGCAGGGACAGGGAAAATTCACCCCTCCACTTT. The genes are TRBV2 and TRBJ1-6; 9 bases map to TRBD1. The V segment lost 6 bases and the J segment 7 bases; nucleotides outside the gene matches: 4. CDR1 is SNHLY and CDR2 is FYNNEI in the germline V gene. The length of the CDR3 is 14 residues.

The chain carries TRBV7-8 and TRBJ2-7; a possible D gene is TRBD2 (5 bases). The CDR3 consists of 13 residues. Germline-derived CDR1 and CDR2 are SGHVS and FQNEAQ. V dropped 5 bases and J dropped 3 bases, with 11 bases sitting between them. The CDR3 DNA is TGTGCCAGCAGCCCCGGGATTCACTACGAGCAGTACGTC. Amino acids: CASSPGIHYEQYV.

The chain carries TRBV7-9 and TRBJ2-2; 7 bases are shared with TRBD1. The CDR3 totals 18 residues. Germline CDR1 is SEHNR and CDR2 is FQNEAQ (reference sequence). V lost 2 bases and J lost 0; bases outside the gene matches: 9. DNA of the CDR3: TGTGCCAGCAGCTTATTTGAGGGGGCTACATCGAACACCGGGGAGCTGTTTTTT. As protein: CASSLFEGATSNTGELFF.

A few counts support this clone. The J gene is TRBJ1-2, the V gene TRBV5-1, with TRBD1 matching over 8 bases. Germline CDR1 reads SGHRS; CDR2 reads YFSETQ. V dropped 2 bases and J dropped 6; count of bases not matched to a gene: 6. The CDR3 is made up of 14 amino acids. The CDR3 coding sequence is TGCGCCAGCAGCTTCAGGGGGCGCAACAATGGCTACACCTTC. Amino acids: CASSFRGRNNGYTF.

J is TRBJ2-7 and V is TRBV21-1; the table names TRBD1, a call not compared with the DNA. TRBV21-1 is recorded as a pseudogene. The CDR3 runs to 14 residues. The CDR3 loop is CASNNRQGSYEQYV. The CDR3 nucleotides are TGTGCCAGCAACAATCGACAGGGATCCTACGAGCAGTACGTC.

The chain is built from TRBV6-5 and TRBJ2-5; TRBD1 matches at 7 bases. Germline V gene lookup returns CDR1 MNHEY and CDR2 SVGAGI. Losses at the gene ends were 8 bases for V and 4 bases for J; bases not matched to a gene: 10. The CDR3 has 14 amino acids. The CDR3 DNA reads TGTGCCAGCGCCTTAACAGGGGTCGGAGAGACCCAGTACTTC. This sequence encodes CASALTGVGETQYF.

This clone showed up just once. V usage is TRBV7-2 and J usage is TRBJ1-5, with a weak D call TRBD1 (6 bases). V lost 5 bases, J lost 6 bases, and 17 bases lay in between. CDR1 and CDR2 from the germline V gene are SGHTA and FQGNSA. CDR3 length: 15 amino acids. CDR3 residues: CASSPYREGGQPQHF. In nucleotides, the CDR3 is TGTGCCAGCAGCCCCTACAGGGAGGGCGGTCAGCCCCAGCATTTT.

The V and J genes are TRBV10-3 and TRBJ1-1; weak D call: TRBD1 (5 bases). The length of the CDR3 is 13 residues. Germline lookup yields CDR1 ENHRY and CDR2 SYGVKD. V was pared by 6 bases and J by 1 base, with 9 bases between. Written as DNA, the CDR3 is TGTGCCATCAGGGGACGGCAGAACACTGAAGCTTTCTTT. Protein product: CAIRGRQNTEAFF.

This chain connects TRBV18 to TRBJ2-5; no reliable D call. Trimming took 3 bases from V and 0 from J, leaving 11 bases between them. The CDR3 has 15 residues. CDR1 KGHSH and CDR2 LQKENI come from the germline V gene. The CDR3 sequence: CASSPSRADQETQYF. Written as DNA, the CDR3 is TGTGCCAGCTCACCTAGCCGGGCAGACCAAGAGACCCAGTACTTC.

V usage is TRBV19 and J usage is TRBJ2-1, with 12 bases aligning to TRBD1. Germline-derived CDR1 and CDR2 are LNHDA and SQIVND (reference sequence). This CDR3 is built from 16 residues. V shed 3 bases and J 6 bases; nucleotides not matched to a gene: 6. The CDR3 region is CASSIFRGQGANEQFF. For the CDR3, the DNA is TGTGCCAGTAGTATTTTTAGGGGACAGGGGGCCAATGAGCAGTTCTTC.

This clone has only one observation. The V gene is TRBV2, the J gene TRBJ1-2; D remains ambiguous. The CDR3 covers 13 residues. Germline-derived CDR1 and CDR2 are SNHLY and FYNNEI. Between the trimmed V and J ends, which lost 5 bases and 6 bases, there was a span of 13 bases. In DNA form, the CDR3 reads TGTGCCAGCAGTTCCGACCCAACGCATGGCTACACCTTC. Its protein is CASSSDPTHGYTF.

The CDR3 protein is CASSQTPERGPGGGANVLTF. The CDR3, as DNA: TGCGCCAGCAGCCAAACCCCCGAGCGGGGGCCTGGTGGAGGGGCCAACGTCCTGACTTTC. The chain carries TRBV4-1 and TRBJ2-6, with 8 bases fitting TRBD2. CDR1 is MGHRA, CDR2 YSYEKL, per germline. V lost 2 bases to trimming and J lost 4 bases; unmatched junction nucleotides: 16. This CDR3 spans 20 amino acids.

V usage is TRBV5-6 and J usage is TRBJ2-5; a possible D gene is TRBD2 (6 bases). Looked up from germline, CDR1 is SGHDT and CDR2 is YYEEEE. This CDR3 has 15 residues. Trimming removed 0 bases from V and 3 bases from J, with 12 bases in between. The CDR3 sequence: CASSLVGREEETQYF. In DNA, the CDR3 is TGTGCCAGCAGCTTGGTAGGCAGGGAGGAAGAGACCCAGTACTTC.

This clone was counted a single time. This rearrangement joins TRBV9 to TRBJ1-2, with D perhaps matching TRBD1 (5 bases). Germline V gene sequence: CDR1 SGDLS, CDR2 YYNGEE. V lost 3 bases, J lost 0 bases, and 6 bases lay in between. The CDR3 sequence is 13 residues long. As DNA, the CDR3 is TGTGCCAGCAGCGCGACAGCTAACTATGGCTACACCTTC. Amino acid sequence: CASSATANYGYTF.

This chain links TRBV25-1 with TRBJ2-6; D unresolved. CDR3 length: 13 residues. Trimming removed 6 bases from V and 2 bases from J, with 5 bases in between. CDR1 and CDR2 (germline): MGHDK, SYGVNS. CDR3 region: CASSGPGANVLTF. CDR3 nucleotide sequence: TGTGCCAGCAGCGGACCTGGGGCCAACGTCCTGACTTTC.

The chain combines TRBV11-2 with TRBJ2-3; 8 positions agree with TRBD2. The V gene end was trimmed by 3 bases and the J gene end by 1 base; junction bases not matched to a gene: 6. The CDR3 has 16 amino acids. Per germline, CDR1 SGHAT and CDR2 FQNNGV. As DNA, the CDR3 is TGTGCCAGCAGCTTCGGGCGGGGGGCCCGCACAGATACGCAGTATTTT. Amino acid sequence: CASSFGRGARTDTQYF.

The CDR3 loop is CASSEGQEGAYEQYV. The CDR3 bases are TGTGCCAGCAGTGAGGGTCAGGAGGGAGCCTACGAGCAGTACGTC. The chain combines TRBV6-1 with TRBJ2-7; maybe TRBD2 (6 bases). V lost 3 bases and J 2 bases, leaving 14 bases between the germline ends. The CDR3 runs 15 residues. Germline CDR1 MNHNS, CDR2 SASEGT.